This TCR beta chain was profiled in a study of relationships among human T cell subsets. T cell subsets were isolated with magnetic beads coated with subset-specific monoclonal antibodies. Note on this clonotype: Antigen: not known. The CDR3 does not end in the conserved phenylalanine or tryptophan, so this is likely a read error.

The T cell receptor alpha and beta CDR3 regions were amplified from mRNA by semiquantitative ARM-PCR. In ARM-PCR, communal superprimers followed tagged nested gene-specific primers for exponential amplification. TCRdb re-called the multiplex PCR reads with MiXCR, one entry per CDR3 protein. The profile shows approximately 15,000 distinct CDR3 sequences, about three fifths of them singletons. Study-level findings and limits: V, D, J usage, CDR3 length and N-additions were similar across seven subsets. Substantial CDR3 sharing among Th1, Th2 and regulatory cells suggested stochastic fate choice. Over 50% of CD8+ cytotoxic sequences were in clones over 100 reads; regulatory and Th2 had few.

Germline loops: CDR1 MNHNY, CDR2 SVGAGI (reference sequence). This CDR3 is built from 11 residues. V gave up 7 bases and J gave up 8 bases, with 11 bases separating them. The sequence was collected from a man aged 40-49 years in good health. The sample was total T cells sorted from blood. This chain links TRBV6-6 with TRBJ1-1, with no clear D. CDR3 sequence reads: CASTFGREAFS. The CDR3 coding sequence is TGTGCCAGCACTTTCGGCAGAGAAGCTTTCTCT.